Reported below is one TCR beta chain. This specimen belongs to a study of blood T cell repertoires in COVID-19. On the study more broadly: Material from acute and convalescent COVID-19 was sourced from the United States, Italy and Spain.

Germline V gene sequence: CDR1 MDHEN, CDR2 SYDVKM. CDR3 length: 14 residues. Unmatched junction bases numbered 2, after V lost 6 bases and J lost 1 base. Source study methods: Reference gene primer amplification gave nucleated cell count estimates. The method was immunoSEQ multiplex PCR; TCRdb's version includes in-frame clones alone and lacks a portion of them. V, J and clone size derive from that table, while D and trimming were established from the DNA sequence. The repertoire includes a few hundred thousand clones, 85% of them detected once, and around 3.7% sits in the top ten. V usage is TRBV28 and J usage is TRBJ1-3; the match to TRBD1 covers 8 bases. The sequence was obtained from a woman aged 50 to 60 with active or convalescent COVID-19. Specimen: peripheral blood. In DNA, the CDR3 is TGTGCCAGCAGCCGACAGGGGTCTGGAAACACCATATATTTT. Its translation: CASSRQGSGNTIYF.